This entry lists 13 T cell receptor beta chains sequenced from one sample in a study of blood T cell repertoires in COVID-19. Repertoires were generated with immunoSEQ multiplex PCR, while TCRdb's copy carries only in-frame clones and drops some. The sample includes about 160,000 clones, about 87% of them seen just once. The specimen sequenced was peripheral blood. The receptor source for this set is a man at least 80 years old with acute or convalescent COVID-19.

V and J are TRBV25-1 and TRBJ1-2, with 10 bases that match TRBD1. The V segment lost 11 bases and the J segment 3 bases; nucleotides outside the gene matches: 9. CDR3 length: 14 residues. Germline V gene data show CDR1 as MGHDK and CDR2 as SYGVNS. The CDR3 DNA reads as TGTGCCTCTGCCGGGACAGGGGAAGACTATGGCTACACCTTC. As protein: CASAGTGEDYGYTF.

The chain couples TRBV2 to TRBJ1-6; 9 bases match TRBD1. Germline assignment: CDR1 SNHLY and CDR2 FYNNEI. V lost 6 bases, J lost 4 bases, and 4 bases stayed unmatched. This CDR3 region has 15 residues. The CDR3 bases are TGTGCCAGCAGCGACAGGGGGAGGTATAATTCACCCCTCCACTTT. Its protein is CASSDRGRYNSPLHF.

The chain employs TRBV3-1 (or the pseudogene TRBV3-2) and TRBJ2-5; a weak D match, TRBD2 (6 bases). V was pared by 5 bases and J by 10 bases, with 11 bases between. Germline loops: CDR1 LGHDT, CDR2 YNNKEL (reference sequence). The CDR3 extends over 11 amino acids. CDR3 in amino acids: CASSSLGGQYF. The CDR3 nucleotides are TGTGCCAGCAGCTCACTCGGGGGCCAGTACTTC.

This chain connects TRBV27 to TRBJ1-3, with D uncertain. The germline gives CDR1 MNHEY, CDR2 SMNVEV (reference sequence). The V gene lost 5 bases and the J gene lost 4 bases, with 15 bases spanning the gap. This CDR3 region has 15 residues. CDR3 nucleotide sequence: TGTGCCAGCAGTCGTGGCCCTGCCGGGGGAAACACCATATATTTT. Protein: CASSRGPAGGNTIYF.

This CDR3 is CASSMLASNEQFF. Written as DNA, the CDR3 is TGTGCCAGCAGTATGTTAGCATCCAATGAGCAGTTCTTC. The J gene is TRBJ2-1, the V gene TRBV6-5, with D hard to call. Per the germline V gene, CDR1 is MNHEY and CDR2 is SVGAGI. Trimming took 5 bases from V and 6 from J, leaving 11 bases between them. This CDR3 region has 13 residues.

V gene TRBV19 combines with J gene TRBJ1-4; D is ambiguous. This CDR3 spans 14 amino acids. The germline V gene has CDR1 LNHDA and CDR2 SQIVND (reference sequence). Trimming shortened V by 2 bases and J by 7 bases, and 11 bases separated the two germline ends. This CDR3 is CASSISGSGEKLFF. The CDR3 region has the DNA TGTGCCAGTAGTATATCGGGGAGCGGTGAAAAACTGTTTTTT.

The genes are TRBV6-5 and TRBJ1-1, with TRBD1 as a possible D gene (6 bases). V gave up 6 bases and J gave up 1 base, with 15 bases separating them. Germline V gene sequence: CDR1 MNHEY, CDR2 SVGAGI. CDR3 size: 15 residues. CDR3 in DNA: TGTGCCAGCAGGAGTCAGGGGTCCGGGAACACTGAAGCTTTCTTT. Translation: CASRSQGSGNTEAFF.

The CDR3 DNA reads as TGTGCCAGCAGCCCGGGACAGGGGAAGAGGGAGACCCAGTACTTC. It specifies CASSPGQGKRETQYF. This rearrangement joins TRBV13 to TRBJ2-5; TRBD1 agrees at 10 bases. Trimming cost V 5 bases and J 5 bases; bases outside gene matches: 8. Germline V gene data show CDR1 as PRHDT and CDR2 as FYEKMQ (reference sequence). The CDR3 is 15 amino acids. Variable domain in full (rest from reference TRBV13 and TRBJ2-5): AAGVIQSPRHLIKEKRETATLKCYPIPRHDTVYWYQQGPGQDPQFLISFYEKMQSDKGSIPDRFSAQQFSDYHSELNMSSLELGDSALYFCASSPGQGKRETQYFGPGTRLLVL.

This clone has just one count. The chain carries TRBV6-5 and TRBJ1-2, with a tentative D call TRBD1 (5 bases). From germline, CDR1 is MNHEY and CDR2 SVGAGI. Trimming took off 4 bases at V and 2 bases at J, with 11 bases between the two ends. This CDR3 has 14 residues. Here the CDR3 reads CASSFFRGNYGYTF. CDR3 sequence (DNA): TGTGCCAGCAGTTTCTTCCGGGGGAACTATGGCTACACCTTC.

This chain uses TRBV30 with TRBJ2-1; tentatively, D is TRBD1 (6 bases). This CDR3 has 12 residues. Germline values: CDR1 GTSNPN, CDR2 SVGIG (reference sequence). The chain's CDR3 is CVRDGGHNEQFF. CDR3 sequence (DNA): TGTGTCCGAGATGGGGGCCACAATGAGCAGTTCTTC.

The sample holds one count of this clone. The CDR3: CASSYSPGQRSEALHF. The CDR3 region has the DNA TGTGCCAGCAGTTACTCACCGGGACAGAGAAGCGAGGCCCTCCACTTT. The chain uses TRBV6-5 and TRBJ1-6, with 7 nucleotides matching TRBD1. The V and J ends lost 0 bases and 14 bases, in that order; junction bases with no gene match: 13. CDR3 length equals 16 residues. Germline V CDR1 and CDR2: MNHEY, SVGAGI.

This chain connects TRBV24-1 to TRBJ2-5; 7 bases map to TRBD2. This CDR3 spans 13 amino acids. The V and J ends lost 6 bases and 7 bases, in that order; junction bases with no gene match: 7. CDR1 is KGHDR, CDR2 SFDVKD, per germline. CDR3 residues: CATSLRGDPTQYF. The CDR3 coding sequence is TGTGCCACCAGTCTCCGGGGGGATCCGACCCAGTACTTC.

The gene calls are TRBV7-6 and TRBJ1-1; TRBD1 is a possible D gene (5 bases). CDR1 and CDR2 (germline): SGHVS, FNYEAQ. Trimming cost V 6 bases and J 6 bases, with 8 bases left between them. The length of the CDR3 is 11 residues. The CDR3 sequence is CASRVTAEAFF. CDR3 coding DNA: TGTGCCAGCAGAGTGACAGCTGAAGCTTTCTTT.